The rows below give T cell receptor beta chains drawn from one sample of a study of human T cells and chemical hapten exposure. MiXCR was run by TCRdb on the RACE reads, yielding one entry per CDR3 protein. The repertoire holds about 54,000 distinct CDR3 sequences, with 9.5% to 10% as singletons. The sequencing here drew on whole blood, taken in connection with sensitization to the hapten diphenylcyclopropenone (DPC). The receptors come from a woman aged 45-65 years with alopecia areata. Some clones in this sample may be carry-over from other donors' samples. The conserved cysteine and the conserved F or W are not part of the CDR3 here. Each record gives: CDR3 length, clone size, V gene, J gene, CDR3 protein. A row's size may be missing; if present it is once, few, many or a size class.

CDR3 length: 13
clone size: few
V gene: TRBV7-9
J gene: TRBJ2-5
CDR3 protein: ASSLNGQAQETQY

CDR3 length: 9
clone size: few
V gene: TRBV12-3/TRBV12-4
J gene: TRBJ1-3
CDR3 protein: ASKAGNTIY

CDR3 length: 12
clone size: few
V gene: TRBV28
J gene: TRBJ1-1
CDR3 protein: ASSFRGGRTEAF

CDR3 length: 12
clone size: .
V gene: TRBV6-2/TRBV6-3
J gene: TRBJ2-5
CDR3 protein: ASTGASVQETQY

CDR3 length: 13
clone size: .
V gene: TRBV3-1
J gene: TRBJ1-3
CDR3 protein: ASSHLTGAGNTIY

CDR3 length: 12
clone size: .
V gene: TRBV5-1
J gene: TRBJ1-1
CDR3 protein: ASSLLSDNTEAF

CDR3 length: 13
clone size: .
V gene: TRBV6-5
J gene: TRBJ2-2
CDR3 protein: ASMWGAANTGELF

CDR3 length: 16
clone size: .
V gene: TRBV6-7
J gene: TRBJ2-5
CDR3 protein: ASSYSGARGIKPETQY

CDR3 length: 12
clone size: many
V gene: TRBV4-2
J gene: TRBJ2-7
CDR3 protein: ASSQDPSGREQY

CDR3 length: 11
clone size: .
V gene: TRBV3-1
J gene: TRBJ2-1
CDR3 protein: ASSPGQSNEQF

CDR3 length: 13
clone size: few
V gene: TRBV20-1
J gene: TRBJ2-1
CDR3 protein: SAPSGGAGYNEQF

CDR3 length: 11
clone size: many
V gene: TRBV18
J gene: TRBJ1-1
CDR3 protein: ASSIGENTEAF

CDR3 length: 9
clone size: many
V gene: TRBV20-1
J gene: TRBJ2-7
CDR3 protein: SARLVYEQY

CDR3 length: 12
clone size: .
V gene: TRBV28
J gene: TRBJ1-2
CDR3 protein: ASSPGGQGFGYT

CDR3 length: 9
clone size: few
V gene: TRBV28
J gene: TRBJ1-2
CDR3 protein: ANRDNYGYT

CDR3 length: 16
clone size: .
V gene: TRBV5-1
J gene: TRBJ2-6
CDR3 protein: ASSLGGFQVSGANVLT

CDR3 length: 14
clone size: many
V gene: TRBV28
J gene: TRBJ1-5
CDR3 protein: ASSAWTGGLNQPQH

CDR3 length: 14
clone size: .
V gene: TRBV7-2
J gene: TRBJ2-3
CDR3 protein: ASSSRTSGYTDTQY

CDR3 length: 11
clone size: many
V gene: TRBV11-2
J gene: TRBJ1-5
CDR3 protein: ASSLVGGQPQH

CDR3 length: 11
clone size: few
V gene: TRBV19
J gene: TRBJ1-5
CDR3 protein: ASSGQGHQPQH

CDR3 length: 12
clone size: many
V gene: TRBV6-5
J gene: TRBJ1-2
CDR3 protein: ASSPNRADYGYT

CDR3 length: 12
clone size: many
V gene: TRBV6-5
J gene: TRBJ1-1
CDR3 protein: ASSSSTGSTEAF

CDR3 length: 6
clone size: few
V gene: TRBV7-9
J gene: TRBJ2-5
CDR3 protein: ASSLPE

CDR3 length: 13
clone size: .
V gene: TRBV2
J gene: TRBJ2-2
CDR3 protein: ASSGQGRNTGELF

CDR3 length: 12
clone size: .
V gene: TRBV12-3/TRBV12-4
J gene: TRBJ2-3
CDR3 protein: ASTLTGWEGTQY

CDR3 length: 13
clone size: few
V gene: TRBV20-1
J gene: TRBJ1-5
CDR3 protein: SARVGGRPNQPQH

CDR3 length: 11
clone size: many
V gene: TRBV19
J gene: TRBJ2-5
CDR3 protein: ATARSPQETQY

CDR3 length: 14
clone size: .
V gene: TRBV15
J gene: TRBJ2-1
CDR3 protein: ATSRDNRGRNNEQF

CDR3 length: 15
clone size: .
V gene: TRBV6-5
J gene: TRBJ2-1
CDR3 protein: ASSYSNWDYAYNEQF

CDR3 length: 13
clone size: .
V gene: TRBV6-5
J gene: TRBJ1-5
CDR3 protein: ASSYSWTGEQPQH

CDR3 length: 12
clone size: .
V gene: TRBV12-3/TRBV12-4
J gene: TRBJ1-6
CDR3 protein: ASSLAEGSTPLH

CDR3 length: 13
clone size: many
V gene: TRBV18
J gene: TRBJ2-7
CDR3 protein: ASSPPGTGIYEQY

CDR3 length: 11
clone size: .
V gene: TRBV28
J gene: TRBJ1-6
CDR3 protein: ASGGQNNSPLH

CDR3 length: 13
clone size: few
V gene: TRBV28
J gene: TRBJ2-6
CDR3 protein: ASSLVASRANVLT

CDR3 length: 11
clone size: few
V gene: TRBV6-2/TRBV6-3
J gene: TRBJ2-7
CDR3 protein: ASSYSKGYEQY

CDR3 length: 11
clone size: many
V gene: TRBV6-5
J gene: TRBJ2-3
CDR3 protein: ASSSGFADTQY

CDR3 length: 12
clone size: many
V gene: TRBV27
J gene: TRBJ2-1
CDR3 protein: ASTYGGPDNEQF

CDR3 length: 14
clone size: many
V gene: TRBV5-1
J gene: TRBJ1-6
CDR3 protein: ASSLVPTGPRSPLH

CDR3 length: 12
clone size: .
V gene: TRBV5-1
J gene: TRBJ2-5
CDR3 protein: ASSVYRVQETQY

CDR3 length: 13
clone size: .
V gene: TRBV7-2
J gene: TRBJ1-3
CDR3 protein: ASSLGRGSGNTIY

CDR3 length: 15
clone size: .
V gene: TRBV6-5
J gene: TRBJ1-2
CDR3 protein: ASSYFGVGNRGYGYT